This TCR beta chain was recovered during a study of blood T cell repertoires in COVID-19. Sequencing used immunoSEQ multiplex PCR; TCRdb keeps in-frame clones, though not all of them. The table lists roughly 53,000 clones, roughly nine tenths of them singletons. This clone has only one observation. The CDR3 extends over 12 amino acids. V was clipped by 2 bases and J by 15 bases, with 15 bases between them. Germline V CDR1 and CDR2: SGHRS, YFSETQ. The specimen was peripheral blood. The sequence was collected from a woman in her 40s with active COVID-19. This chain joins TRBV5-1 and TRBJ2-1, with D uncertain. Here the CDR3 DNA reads TGCGCCAGCAGCTTTTTACAGTATAATTGGTTCTTC. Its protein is CASSFLQYNWFF.